This T cell receptor beta chain was documented in a study of CD8 T cells in Susac syndrome. RNA was extracted with the RNeasy kit, and a quantity of about 0.45 to 1 ug was reverse transcribed using random hexamers. An immunoSEQ multiplex PCR amplified TCR beta CDR3 over 54 Vbeta and 13 Jbeta. TCRdb passed the immunoSEQ multiplex PCR reads through MiXCR, listing each CDR3 protein once. The table records about 120,000 distinct CDR3 sequences, just under 95% of them present only once. The germline V gene has CDR1 DFQATT and CDR2 SNEGSKA (reference sequence). This CDR3 contains 15 residues. V lost 6 bases to trimming and J lost 2 bases; unmatched junction nucleotides: 7.

Source material: CD8+ T cells from PBMCs. The chain recombines TRBV20-1 with TRBJ2-3, with 11 bases fitting TRBD2. This clonotype was obtained from a human donor with Susac syndrome. This chain's CDR3 is CSARGLADYTDTQYF. The CDR3 DNA reads as TGCAGTGCCCGGGGACTAGCGGACTACACAGATACGCAGTATTTT.